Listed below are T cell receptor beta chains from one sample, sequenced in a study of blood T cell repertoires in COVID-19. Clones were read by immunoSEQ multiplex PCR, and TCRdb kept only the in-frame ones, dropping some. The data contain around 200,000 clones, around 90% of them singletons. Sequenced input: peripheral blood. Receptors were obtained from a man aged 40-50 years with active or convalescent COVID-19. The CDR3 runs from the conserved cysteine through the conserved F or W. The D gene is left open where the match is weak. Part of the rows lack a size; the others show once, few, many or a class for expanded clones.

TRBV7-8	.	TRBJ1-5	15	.	TGTGCCAGCAGCTTAGGGGGCAGGGGCAATCAGCCCCAGCATTTT	CASSLGGRGNQPQHF
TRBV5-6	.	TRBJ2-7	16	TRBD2	TGTGCCAGCAGCCGACCCCGGGGACTAGCCGACCACGAGCAGTACTTC	CASSRPRGLADHEQYF
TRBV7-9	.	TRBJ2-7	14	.	TGTGCCAGCAGCTTAGGGCAGGGTTGGTCCGAGCAGTACTTC	CASSLGQGWSEQYF
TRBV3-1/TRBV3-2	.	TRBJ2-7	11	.	TGTGCCAGCAGCCAGTCATACGAGCAGTACTTC	CASSQSYEQYF
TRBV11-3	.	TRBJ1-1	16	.	TGTGCCAGCAGCTTTACTCGACTGACGATGAACACTGAAGCTTTCTTT	CASSFTRLTMNTEAFF
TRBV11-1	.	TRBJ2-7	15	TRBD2	TGTGCCAGCAGCTTAGCGAGGGCCCCGGGAGGCGAGCAGTACTTC	CASSLARAPGGEQYF
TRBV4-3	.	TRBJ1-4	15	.	TGCGCCAGCAGCCAAGATGCGGGAGACGGTGAAAAACTGTTTTTT	CASSQDAGDGEKLFF
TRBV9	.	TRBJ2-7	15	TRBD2	TGTGCCAGCAGCCCCCGGGGGGAGGGCCTGGGGGAGCAGTACTTC	CASSPRGEGLGEQYF
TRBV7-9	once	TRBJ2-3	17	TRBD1	TGTGCCAGCAGCGACTCCCCCGGGACAGGAGGCACAGATACGCAGTATTTT	CASSDSPGTGGTDTQYF
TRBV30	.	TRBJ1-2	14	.	TGTGCCTGGAGTCCCATTCAGGGAAACTATGGCTACACCTTC	CAWSPIQGNYGYTF
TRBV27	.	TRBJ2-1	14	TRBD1	TGTGCCAGCAAACGAGACAGGGCACGCGATGAGCAGTTCTTC	CASKRDRARDEQFF
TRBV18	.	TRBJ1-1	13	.	TGTGCCAGCTCAACAAGAACCGGGACTGAAGCTTTCTTT	CASSTRTGTEAFF
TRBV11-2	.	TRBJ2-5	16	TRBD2	TGTGCCAGCAGCCCTCGGACTAGCGGGGGGCGAGAGACCCAGTACTTC	CASSPRTSGGRETQYF
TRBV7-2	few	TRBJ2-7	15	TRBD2	TGTGCCAGCAGCCCCCGGACTAGCGGGAGCTCCGAGCAGTACTTC	CASSPRTSGSSEQYF
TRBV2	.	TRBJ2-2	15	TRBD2	TGTGCCAGCAGGGAGCGGGGGCCATACACCGGGGAGCTGTTTTTT	CASRERGPYTGELFF
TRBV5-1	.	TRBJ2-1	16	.	TGCGCCAGCAGCTTGAATCTCGGCAGACACGTGAAAGAGCAGTTCTTC	CASSLNLGRHVKEQFF
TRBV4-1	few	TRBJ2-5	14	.	TGCGCCAGCAGCCAAACTTCCTTCCAAGAGACCCAGTACTTC	CASSQTSFQETQYF
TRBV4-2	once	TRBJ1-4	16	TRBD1	TGTGCCAGCAGCCAAGACCCGACAGGGGTGGATGAAAAACTGTTTTTT	CASSQDPTGVDEKLFF
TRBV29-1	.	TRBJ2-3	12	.	TGCAGCGTTGATCTCGGCACAGATACGCAGTATTTT	CSVDLGTDTQYF
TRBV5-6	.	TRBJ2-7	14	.	TGTGCCAGCAGCTTTTCTGGGCGGGCCTACGAGCAGTACTTC	CASSFSGRAYEQYF
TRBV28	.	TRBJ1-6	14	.	TGTGCCAGCAGTCCACAACAGGGCGATTCACCCCTCCACTTT	CASSPQQGDSPLHF
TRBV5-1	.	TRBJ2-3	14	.	TGCGCCAGCAGCTTGGGGCCTGCCACAGATACGCAGTATTTT	CASSLGPATDTQYF
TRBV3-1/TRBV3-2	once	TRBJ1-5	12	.	TGTGCCAGCAATCAGGGTGAACAGCCCCAGCATTTT	CASNQGEQPQHF
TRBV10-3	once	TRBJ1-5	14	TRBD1	TGTGCCATCAGCCCAGGGGGCGAAAATCAGCCCCAGCATTTT	CAISPGGENQPQHF
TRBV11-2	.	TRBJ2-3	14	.	TGTGCCAGCAGCCACCTACCTGGTAGAGATACGCAGTATTTT	CASSHLPGRDTQYF
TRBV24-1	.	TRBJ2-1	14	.	TGTGCCACCAGTGGCGTCCAGGGAAACAATGAGCAGTTCTTC	CATSGVQGNNEQFF
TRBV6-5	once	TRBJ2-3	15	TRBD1	TGTGCCAGCAGTACCGGGACAGGGGAGACAGATACGCAGTATTTT	CASSTGTGETDTQYF
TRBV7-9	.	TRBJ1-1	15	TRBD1	TGTGCCAGCAGCCAAGGGGGCTATCTGAACACTGAAGCTTTCTTT	CASSQGGYLNTEAFF
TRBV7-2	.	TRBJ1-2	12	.	TGTGCCAGCAGCTTCGGCGGAGATGGCTACACCTTC	CASSFGGDGYTF
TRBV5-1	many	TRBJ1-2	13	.	TGCGCCAGCAGCTTAAACGAGATTTATGGCTACACCTTC	CASSLNEIYGYTF
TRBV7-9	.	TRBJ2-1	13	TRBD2	TGTGCCAGCAGCCCGGGGGGGAGCAATGAGCAGTTCTTC	CASSPGGSNEQFF
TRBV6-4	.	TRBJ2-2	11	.	TGTGCCAGCAGTGGAGGCGGGGAGCTGTTTTTT	CASSGGGELFF
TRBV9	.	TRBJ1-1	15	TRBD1	TGTGCCAGCAGCGTAGGAGGGGGCGAAGGAACTGAAGCTTTCTTT	CASSVGGGEGTEAFF
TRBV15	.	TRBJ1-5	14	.	TGTGCCACCAGCACAGACGGTTACAATCAGCCCCAGCATTTT	CATSTDGYNQPQHF
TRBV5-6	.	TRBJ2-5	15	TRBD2	TGTGCCAGCAGCTTGAGGCTAGCGGGGGGAGAGACCCAGTACTTC	CASSLRLAGGETQYF
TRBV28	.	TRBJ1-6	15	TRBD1	TGTGCCAGCAGCGCCACAGGGGTTGATAATTCACCCCTCCACTTT	CASSATGVDNSPLHF
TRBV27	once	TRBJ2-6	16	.	TGTGCCAGCAGTTTGCTCGGGATTGGAGGGGCCAACGTCCTGACTTTC	CASSLLGIGGANVLTF
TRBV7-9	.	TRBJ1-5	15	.	TGTGCCAGCAGCGGCCCCGGGACACAAGATCAGCCCCAGCATTTT	CASSGPGTQDQPQHF
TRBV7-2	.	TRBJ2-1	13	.	TGTGCCAGCAGCTTGAGCAGGGACAATGAGCAGTTCTTC	CASSLSRDNEQFF
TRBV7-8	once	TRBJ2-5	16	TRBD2	TGTGCCAGCAGCTTATCACTAGCGGGGGGCGCGGAGACCCAGTACTTC	CASSLSLAGGAETQYF
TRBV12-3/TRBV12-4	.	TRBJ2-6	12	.	TGTGCCAGCAGTCCAGGGACCAACGTCCTGACTTTC	CASSPGTNVLTF
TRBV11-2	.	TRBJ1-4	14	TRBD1	TGTGCCAGCAGCCCATGGACAGGGAATGAAAAACTGTTTTTT	CASSPWTGNEKLFF